This TCR beta chain came from a study of spatial heterogeneity in lung cancer. Study-wide background: Consistent detection of more beta-chain than alpha-chain sequences was observed. Study-level points and caveats: Detection of ubiquitous tumor TCRs in blood was higher at resection than follow-up.

The CDR3 runs to 14 residues. The V end lost 8 bases, the J end lost 0 bases, and 13 bases lay between the germline ends. CDR1 MDHEN and CDR2 SYDVKM come from the germline V gene. This clonotype was counted at least ten times. What it recognizes is unknown. All TCR cDNA molecules were individually tagged with a unique molecular identifier. TCRdb analysed the 5' RACE reads with MiXCR anew, one entry per CDR3 protein. The repertoire holds tens of thousands of distinct CDR3 sequences, with 5.8% as singletons. Noted time point: sample taken at primary tumor resection. Unsorted whole RNA of tumor, nontumor lung or frozen PBMC was sequenced. More than 70 TRACERx patients with early, untreated non-small cell lung cancer donated samples.

The clonotype originates from a male donor with early-stage non-small cell lung cancer. The sequencing here drew on PBMCs, taken at surgery. The gene calls are TRBV28 and TRBJ1-1; D is perhaps TRBD1 (6 bases). The CDR3 nucleotides are TGTGCCAGCTCCCGGGGGGACATGAACACTGAAGCTTTCTTT. Protein: CASSRGDMNTEAFF.